Sequencing of this TCR beta chain was carried out in a study of T cell responses to AZD1222 COVID-19 vaccine. Data came from immunoSEQ multiplex PCR; TCRdb stores just in-frame clones and leaves some out. This repertoire shows approximately 100,000 clones, 88% found once; its top ten account for 20% to 25%. This clone was detected only a few times. The germline CDR1 and CDR2 sequences are SGDLS and YYNGEE. V trimming: 3 bases; J trimming: 7 bases; junction bases outside the gene matches: 5. The CDR3 totals 13 residues. This sample comprised peripheral blood, obtained on day 0 of AZD1222 vaccination. The chain combines TRBV9 with TRBJ1-1, with 8 bases that match TRBD1. This receptor was obtained from an adult in good health. This CDR3 reads CASSADRDYEAFF. CDR3 DNA sequence: TGTGCCAGCAGCGCGGACAGGGACTATGAAGCTTTCTTT.